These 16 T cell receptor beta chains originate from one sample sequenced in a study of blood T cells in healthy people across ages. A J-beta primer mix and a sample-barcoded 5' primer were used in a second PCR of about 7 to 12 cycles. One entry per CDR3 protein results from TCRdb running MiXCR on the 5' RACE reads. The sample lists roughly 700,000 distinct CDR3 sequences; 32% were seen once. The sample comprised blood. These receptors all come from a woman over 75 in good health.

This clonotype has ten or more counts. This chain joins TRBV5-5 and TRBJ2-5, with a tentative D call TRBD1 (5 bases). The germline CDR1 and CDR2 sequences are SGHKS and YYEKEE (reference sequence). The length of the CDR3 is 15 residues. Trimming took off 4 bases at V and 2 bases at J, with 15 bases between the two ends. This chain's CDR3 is CASSPLYGAQETQYF. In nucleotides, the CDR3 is TGTGCCAGCAGCCCCCTTTATGGGGCACAAGAGACCCAGTACTTC.

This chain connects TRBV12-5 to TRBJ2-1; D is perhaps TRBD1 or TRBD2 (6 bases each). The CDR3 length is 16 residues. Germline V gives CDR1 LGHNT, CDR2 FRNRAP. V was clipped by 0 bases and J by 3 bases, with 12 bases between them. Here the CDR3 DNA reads TGTGCTAGTGGTTTGGTAACAGGGAGGCTCTACAATGAGCAGTTCTTC. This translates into CASGLVTGRLYNEQFF.

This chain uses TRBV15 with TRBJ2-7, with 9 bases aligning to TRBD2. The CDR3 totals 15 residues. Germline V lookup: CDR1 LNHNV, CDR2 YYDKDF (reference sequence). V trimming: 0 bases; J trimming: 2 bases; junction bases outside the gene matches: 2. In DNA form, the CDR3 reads TGTGCCACCAGCAGAGATAGCGGGAGCGCCTACGAGCAGTACTTC. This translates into CATSRDSGSAYEQYF. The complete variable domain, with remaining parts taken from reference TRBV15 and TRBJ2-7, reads DAMVIQNPRYQVTQFGKPVTLSCSQTLNHNVMYWYQQKSSQAPKLLFHYYDKDFNNEADTPDNFQSRRPNTSFCFLDIRSPGLGDTAMYLCATSRDSGSAYEQYFGPGTRLTVT.

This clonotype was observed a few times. The CDR3 protein is CASSQVGPGPTNTGELFF. The DNA for the CDR3 is TGCGCCAGCAGCCAAGTTGGGCCAGGCCCTACGAACACCGGGGAGCTGTTTTTT. The chain carries TRBV4-1 and TRBJ2-2; D is unclear. The CDR3 has 18 residues. V shed 1 base and J shed 0 bases, with 15 bases lying between them. CDR1 and CDR2 from the germline V gene are MGHRA and YSYEKL.

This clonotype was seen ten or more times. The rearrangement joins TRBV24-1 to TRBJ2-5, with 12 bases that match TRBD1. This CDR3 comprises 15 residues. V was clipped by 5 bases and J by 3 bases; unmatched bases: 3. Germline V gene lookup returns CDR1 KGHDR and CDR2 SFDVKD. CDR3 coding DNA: TGTGCCACCAGTGTCGGGACAGGGGGCGAAGAGACCCAGTACTTC. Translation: CATSVGTGGEETQYF.

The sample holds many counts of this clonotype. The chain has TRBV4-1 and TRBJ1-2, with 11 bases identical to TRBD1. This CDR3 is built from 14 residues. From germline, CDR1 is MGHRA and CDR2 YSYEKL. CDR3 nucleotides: TGCGCGGCAATGCGCGGACAGGGGGCGAATGGCTACACCTTC. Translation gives CAAMRGQGANGYTF.

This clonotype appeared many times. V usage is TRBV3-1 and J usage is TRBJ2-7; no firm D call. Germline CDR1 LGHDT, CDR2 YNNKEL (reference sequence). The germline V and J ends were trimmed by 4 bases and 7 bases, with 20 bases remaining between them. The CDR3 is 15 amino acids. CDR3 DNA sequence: TGTGCCAGCAGCCCACTGGGAAGGACGGGTGGAGAGCAGTACTTC. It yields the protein CASSPLGRTGGEQYF.

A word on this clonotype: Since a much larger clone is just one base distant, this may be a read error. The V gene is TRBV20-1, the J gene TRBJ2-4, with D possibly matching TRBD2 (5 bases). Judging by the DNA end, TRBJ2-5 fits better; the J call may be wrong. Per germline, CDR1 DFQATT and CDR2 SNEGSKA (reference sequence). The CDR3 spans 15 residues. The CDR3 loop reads CSASTFVDSQGTQYF. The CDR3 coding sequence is TGCAGTGCTAGTACGTTTGTGGACTCTCAAGGGACCCAGTACTTC.

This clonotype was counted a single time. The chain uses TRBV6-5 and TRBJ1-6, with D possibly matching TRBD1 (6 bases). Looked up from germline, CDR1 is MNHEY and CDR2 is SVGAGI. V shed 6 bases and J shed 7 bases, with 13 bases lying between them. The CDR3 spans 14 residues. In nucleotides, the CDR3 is TGTGCCAGCAGAAAACACAGGGAGAATTCACCCCTCCACTTT. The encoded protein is CASRKHRENSPLHF.

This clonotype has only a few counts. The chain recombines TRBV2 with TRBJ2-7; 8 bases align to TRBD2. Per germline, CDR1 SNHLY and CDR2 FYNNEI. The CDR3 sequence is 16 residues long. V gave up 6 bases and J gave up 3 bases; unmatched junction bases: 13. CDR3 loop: CASSGTGGATFYEQYF. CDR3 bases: TGTGCCAGCAGCGGGACGGGGGGGGCCACTTTCTACGAGCAGTACTTC.

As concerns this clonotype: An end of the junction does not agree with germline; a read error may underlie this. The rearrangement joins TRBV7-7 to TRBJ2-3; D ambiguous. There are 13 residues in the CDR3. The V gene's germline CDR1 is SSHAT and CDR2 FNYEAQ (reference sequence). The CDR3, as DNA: TGTGCTAGCAGCTTATTCTCCGAAGAGACCCAGTATTTT. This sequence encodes CASSLFSEETQYF.

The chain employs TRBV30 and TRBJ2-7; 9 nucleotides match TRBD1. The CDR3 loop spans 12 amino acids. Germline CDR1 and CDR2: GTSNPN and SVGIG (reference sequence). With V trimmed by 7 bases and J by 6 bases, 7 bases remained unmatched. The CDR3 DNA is TGTGCCTTGGGACAGGGAAAGGTCGAGCAGTACTTC. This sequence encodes CALGQGKVEQYF.

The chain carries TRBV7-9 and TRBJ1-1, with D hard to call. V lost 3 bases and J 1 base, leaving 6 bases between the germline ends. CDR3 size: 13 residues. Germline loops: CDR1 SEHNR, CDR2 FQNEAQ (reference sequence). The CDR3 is CASSLYKNTEAFF. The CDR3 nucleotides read TGTGCCAGCAGCTTGTACAAGAACACTGAAGCTTTCTTT.

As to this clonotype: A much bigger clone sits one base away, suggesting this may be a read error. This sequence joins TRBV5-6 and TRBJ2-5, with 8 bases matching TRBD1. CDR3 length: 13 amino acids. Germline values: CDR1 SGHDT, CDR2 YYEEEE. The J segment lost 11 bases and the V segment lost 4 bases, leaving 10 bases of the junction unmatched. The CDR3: CASSRDRRRVQYF. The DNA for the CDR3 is TGTGCCAGCAGCAGGGACAGGCGTCGGGTGCAGTACTTC.

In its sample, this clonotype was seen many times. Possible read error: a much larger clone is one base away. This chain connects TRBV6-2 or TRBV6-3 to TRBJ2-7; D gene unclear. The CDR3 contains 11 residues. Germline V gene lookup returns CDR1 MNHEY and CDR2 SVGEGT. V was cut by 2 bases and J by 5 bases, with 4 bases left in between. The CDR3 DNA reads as TGTGCCAGCAGTTACGGGGACGAGCAGTACTTC. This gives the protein CASSYGDEQYF.

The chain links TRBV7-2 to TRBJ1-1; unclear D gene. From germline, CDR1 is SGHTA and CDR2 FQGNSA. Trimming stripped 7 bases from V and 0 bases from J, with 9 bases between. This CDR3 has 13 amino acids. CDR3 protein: CASTNRVNTEAFF. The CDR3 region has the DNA TGTGCCAGCACCAATAGGGTGAACACTGAAGCTTTCTTT.